Below, 29 T cell receptor beta chains from the same sample are listed, as sequenced in a study of blood T cell repertoires in COVID-19. TCRdb's copy holds only in-frame clones and misses some; the assay was immunoSEQ multiplex PCR. The sample has some 180,000 clones, over 70% seen once. The sample comprised peripheral blood. These receptor sequences come from a woman in her sixties or seventies who had recovered from COVID-19.

The chain recombines TRBV5-6 with TRBJ2-1, with 8 bases matching TRBD2. This CDR3 region has 15 residues. Germline CDR1 reads SGHDT; CDR2 reads YYEEEE. V dropped 5 bases and J dropped 0; count of bases not matched to a gene: 4. CDR3: CASRKRGSSYNEQFF. The CDR3 coding sequence is TGTGCCAGCAGGAAGCGGGGGAGCTCCTACAATGAGCAGTTCTTC.

The chain recombines TRBV10-3 with TRBJ2-3; 11 bases match TRBD2. This CDR3 is built from 14 residues. Germline loops: CDR1 ENHRY, CDR2 SYGVKD. After removal of 10 bases from V and 2 bases from J, the junction contained 5 bases not matched to a gene. CDR3 DNA: TGTGCCACCGGGACTAGCGGACCCACAGATACGCAGTATTTT. Translation: CATGTSGPTDTQYF.

The chain employs TRBV5-4 and TRBJ1-4, with 11 positions matching TRBD1. With V trimmed by 1 base and J by 7 bases, 6 bases remained unmatched. CDR3 size: 16 residues. Germline V gene sequence: CDR1 SGHNT, CDR2 YYREEE (reference sequence). CDR3 in amino acids: CASSLWTGGGSEKLFF. The CDR3 DNA follows: TGTGCCAGCAGCTTGTGGACAGGGGGCGGGAGTGAAAAACTGTTTTTT.

This chain links TRBV18 with TRBJ2-7; 8 bases match TRBD2. Germline CDR1 is KGHSH and CDR2 is LQKENI. The CDR3 runs to 14 residues. V lost 8 bases to trimming and J lost 9 bases; unmatched junction nucleotides: 15. Written as DNA, the CDR3 is TGTGCCAGCCCGACCCCGGGCGGGAGGCCGGGGCAGTACTTC. This gives the protein CASPTPGGRPGQYF.

This clone appeared a few times. V usage is TRBV18 and J usage is TRBJ2-3, with D perhaps TRBD1 (5 bases). The CDR3 has 17 residues. Germline assignment: CDR1 KGHSH and CDR2 LQKENI. The germline V and J ends were trimmed by 1 base and 1 base, with 15 bases remaining between them. The CDR3 region is CASSPQGRPRGTDTQYF. The CDR3, as DNA: TGTGCCAGCTCACCACAGGGGCGGCCCCGGGGCACAGATACGCAGTATTTT. Using reference TRBV18 and TRBJ2-3 for the parts outside the CDR3, the full variable domain is NAGVMQNPRHLVRRRGQEARLRCSPMKGHSHVYWYRQLPEEGLKFMVYLQKENIIDESGMPKERFSAEFPKEGPSILRIQQVVRGDSAAYFCASSPQGRPRGTDTQYFGPGTRLTVL.

The CDR3 is CASSHSPGNTEAFF. As DNA, the CDR3 is TGTGCCAGCAGCCATTCCCCGGGAAACACTGAAGCTTTCTTT. J is TRBJ1-1 and V is TRBV3-1 (or the pseudogene TRBV3-2); D call uncertain. V lost 3 bases, J lost 2 bases, and 10 bases lay in between. The CDR3 spans 14 residues. Germline V gene sequence: CDR1 LGHDT, CDR2 YNNKEL (reference sequence).

The CDR3 region is CASSIAGGHSNQPQHF. CDR3 DNA: TGTGCCAGTAGTATCGCGGGGGGGCACAGCAATCAGCCCCAGCATTTT. V is TRBV19 and J is TRBJ1-5; TRBD1 might be the D (6 bases). Germline CDR1 LNHDA, CDR2 SQIVND (reference sequence). This CDR3 spans 16 amino acids. V was trimmed by 3 bases and J by 1 base, leaving 13 bases between them.

The chain joins TRBV9 to TRBJ2-1, with TRBD2 identical over 14 bases. The CDR3 sequence is 20 residues long. The V gene end was trimmed by 4 bases and the J gene end by 1 base; junction bases not matched to a gene: 13. Germline lookup yields CDR1 SGDLS and CDR2 YYNGEE. CDR3 sequence: CASSPQPGLAGVWSYNEQFF. CDR3 in DNA: TGTGCCAGCAGCCCACAACCGGGACTAGCGGGAGTTTGGTCCTACAATGAGCAGTTCTTC.

The CDR3 DNA reads as TGTGCCAGTAGTACCTCCTCCTGGACAAGTGGAAACACCATATATTTT. This codes for CASSTSSWTSGNTIYF. The chain is built from TRBV19 and TRBJ1-3, with a tentative D call TRBD1 (5 bases). The CDR3 contains 16 residues. V gave up 4 bases and J gave up 3 bases, with 16 bases separating them. CDR1 LNHDA and CDR2 SQIVND come from the germline V gene (reference sequence).

This clone was seen a few times. The V call is TRBV5-1, the J call TRBJ2-3, with D unclear. Germline CDR1 is SGHRS and CDR2 is YFSETQ. There are 14 residues in the CDR3. Trimming shortened V by 3 bases and J by 4 bases, and 12 bases separated the two germline ends. DNA of the CDR3: TGCGCCAGCAGCTCACACCAACCCTCAGATACGCAGTATTTT. Protein sequence: CASSSHQPSDTQYF.

V is TRBV3-1 (or the pseudogene TRBV3-2) and J is TRBJ1-2, with D maybe TRBD1 (6 bases). The CDR3 spans 15 residues. V shed 4 bases and J shed 0 bases, with 12 bases lying between them. The V gene's germline CDR1 is LGHDT and CDR2 YNNKEL (reference sequence). The CDR3, as DNA: TGTGCCAGCAGCCCCCTTAACAGGGCTAACTATGGCTACACCTTC. Translation: CASSPLNRANYGYTF.

This clone was seen more than once but under ten times. The chain is built from TRBV2 and TRBJ2-3, with 9 bases fitting TRBD2. V lost 4 bases, J lost 1 base, and 6 bases stayed unmatched. Germline CDR1 SNHLY, CDR2 FYNNEI. The length of the CDR3 is 16 residues. The DNA for the CDR3 is TGTGCCAGCAGTGGGGGACTAGCACGGGGCACAGATACGCAGTATTTT. Protein: CASSGGLARGTDTQYF.

This clone is a singleton in its sample. Other DNA sequences in the same sample also yield this CDR3. The rearrangement links TRBV20-1 to TRBJ2-3; D call uncertain. The length of the CDR3 is 11 residues. Trimming took 6 bases from V and 3 from J, leaving 7 bases between them. The V gene's germline CDR1 is DFQATT and CDR2 SNEGSKA (reference sequence). CDR3 nucleotide sequence: TGCAGTGCCCCTCGGACAGATACGCAGTATTTT. Translating gives CSAPRTDTQYF.

This clone was detected only once. Here the CDR3 DNA reads TGTGCCAGCAGCCACCCAGGGGTGGACACTGAAGCTTTCTTT. It specifies CASSHPGVDTEAFF. The chain combines TRBV3-1 (or the pseudogene TRBV3-2) with TRBJ1-1; weak D call: TRBD1 (6 bases). CDR1 LGHDT and CDR2 YNNKEL come from the germline V gene (reference sequence). Trimming cost V 3 bases and J 3 bases, with 11 bases left between them. The CDR3 runs to 14 residues.

The gene calls are TRBV7-3 and TRBJ1-1; tentative D call: TRBD1 (5 bases). Germline values: CDR1 SGHTA, CDR2 FQGTGA. The V and J ends lost 5 bases and 5 bases respectively, with 12 bases between them. This CDR3 spans 13 amino acids. The CDR3 DNA follows: TGTGCCAGCAGCACCCAGGAGGGGACTGAAGCTTTCTTT. Translated, it gives CASSTQEGTEAFF.

The chain recombines TRBV6-5 with TRBJ1-1; D call uncertain. V lost 6 bases to trimming and J lost 2 bases, with 16 bases between them. Germline CDR1 is MNHEY and CDR2 is SVGAGI. The CDR3 has 15 amino acids. CDR3 loop: CASSPQGRINTEAFF. CDR3 nucleotide sequence: TGTGCCAGCAGCCCGCAAGGGAGGATTAACACTGAAGCTTTCTTT.

This chain links TRBV25-1 with TRBJ1-4; possibly TRBD1 for D (6 bases). Trimming pared 3 bases from V and 11 bases from J, leaving 19 bases between. Germline CDR1 MGHDK, CDR2 SYGVNS. The CDR3 consists of 15 residues. The CDR3 spells CASSDPRGGEAKLFF. The CDR3 nucleotides are TGTGCCAGCAGTGACCCGAGGGGGGGCGAGGCCAAACTGTTTTTT. Filled out from reference TRBV25-1 and TRBJ1-4, the complete variable domain reads EADIYQTPRYLVIGTGKKITLECSQTMGHDKMYWYQQDPGMELHLIHYSYGVNSTEKGDLSSESTVSRIRTEHFPLTLESARPSHTSQYLCASSDPRGGEAKLFFGSGTQLSVL.

In this sample, this clone turned up once. The chain uses TRBV28 and TRBJ2-7; D is perhaps TRBD2 (6 bases). Trimming shortened V by 7 bases and J by 0 bases, and 10 bases separated the two germline ends. CDR3 size: 13 residues. Germline V gene sequence: CDR1 MDHEN, CDR2 SYDVKM. The CDR3 loop is CASNPGSSYEQYF. The CDR3, as DNA: TGTGCCAGCAACCCCGGGAGCTCCTACGAGCAGTACTTC.

As DNA, the CDR3 is TGTGCCAGTAGTTCCCCCGGGACCTCTCTCGGGGGGGGCTACACCTTC. This translates into CASSSPGTSLGGGYTF. The chain is built from TRBV19 and TRBJ1-2; D possibly corresponds to TRBD1 (5 bases). CDR3 length equals 16 residues. CDR1 LNHDA and CDR2 SQIVND come from the germline V gene (reference sequence). Between the trimmed V and J ends, which lost 5 bases and 8 bases, there was a span of 24 bases.

This chain joins TRBV18 and TRBJ2-7, with 8 bases identical to TRBD2. The ends lost 0 bases at V and 3 bases at J; junction bases unmatched: 7. The CDR3 extends over 16 amino acids. Looked up from germline, CDR1 is KGHSH and CDR2 is LQKENI. CDR3 sequence reads: CASSPPGLAGRYEQYF. The CDR3 DNA is TGTGCCAGCTCACCACCCGGACTAGCCGGGCGCTACGAGCAGTACTTC.

The chain is built from TRBV7-2 and TRBJ2-1, with unresolved D. The CDR3 spans 11 residues. Germline V gives CDR1 SGHTA, CDR2 FQGNSA. V was clipped by 7 bases and J by 8 bases, with 9 bases between them. CDR3 nucleotides: TGTGCCAGCACCCGAGCATATGAGCAGTTCTTC. Its protein product is CASTRAYEQFF.

This clone has just one count. The gene calls are TRBV27 and TRBJ2-4; perhaps TRBD2 as D (6 bases). V was pared by 3 bases and J by 8 bases, with 14 bases between. The germline V gene encodes CDR1 MNHEY and CDR2 SMNVEV (reference sequence). The CDR3 has 14 amino acids. CDR3 nucleotides: TGTGCCAGCAGTTTTCTGGGGGGTCGTGACATTCAGTACTTC. Its protein product is CASSFLGGRDIQYF.

In regard to this clone: Being one base from a much bigger clone, this may be a read error. The V and J genes are TRBV7-9 and TRBJ1-2; TRBD1 might be the D (5 bases). The germline V and J ends were trimmed by 3 bases and 0 bases, with 8 bases remaining between them. Germline-derived CDR1 and CDR2 are SEHNR and FQNEAQ (reference sequence). The CDR3 loop spans 14 amino acids. The CDR3 protein is CASSLGGANYGYTF. In DNA, the CDR3 is TGTGCCAGCAGCTTGGGGGGAGCTAACTATGGCTACACCTTC. The variable domain in full, with the rest retrieved from reference TRBV7-9 and TRBJ1-2, is DTGVSQNPRHKITKRGQNVTFRCDPISEHNRLYWYRQTLGQGPEFLTYFQNEAQLEKSRLLSDRFSAERPKGSFSTLEIQRTEQGDSAMYLCASSLGGANYGYTFGSGTRLTVV.

The chain combines TRBV5-6 with TRBJ1-2; D gene unclear. V was cut by 4 bases and J by 4 bases, with 11 bases left in between. Germline assignment: CDR1 SGHDT and CDR2 YYEEEE. The CDR3 runs 13 residues. The CDR3 DNA reads as TGTGCCAGCAGCCCCCCAGTCCCCTATGGCTACACCTTC. Its translation: CASSPPVPYGYTF. Together with reference TRBV5-6 and TRBJ1-2, the CDR3 gives the full variable domain: DAGVTQSPTHLIKTRGQQVTLRCSPKSGHDTVSWYQQALGQGPQFIFQYYEEEERQRGNFPDRFSGHQFPNYSSELNVNALLLGDSALYLCASSPPVPYGYTFGSGTRLTVV.

The CDR3 bases are TGTGCCTGGAGTGTACGTCAGGGGGATAGCAATCAGCCCCAGCATTTT. Amino acid sequence: CAWSVRQGDSNQPQHF. The rearrangement uses TRBV30 and TRBJ1-5, with 7 bases fitting TRBD1. The CDR3 loop spans 16 amino acids. Germline assignment: CDR1 GTSNPN and CDR2 SVGIG (reference sequence). The junction had 5 bases not matched to a gene; V was cut back by 0 bases and J by 0 bases.

The chain carries TRBV29-1 and TRBJ2-1; tentative D call: TRBD2 (6 bases). The CDR3 totals 13 residues. Trimming removed 5 bases from V and 8 bases from J, with 16 bases in between. Germline V lookup: CDR1 SQVTM, CDR2 ANQGSEA. The CDR3: CSVRRGSADEQFF. DNA of the CDR3: TGCAGCGTTCGCCGGGGGTCGGCCGATGAGCAGTTCTTC.

The V gene is TRBV7-7, the J gene TRBJ2-1; 15 bases fit TRBD2. With V trimmed by 4 bases and J by 8 bases, 9 bases remained unmatched. Germline V gene data show CDR1 as SSHAT and CDR2 as FNYEAQ (reference sequence). The CDR3 is 17 residues long. The CDR3 coding sequence is TGTGCCAGCAGCTCCGCCGGGACTAGCGGGGGGTTCGATGAGCAGTTCTTC. Amino acids: CASSSAGTSGGFDEQFF.

The chain uses TRBV30 and TRBJ1-6, with D unclear. Trimming took off 0 bases at V and 4 bases at J, with 13 bases between the two ends. Germline assignment: CDR1 GTSNPN and CDR2 SVGIG (reference sequence). The CDR3 runs 16 residues. This chain's CDR3 is CAWSVSRVGYNSPLHF. The CDR3 nucleotides are TGTGCCTGGAGTGTAAGCCGGGTTGGATATAATTCACCCCTCCACTTT. The whole variable domain, filled in from reference TRBV30 and TRBJ1-6, reads SQTIHQWPATLVQPVGSPLSLECTVEGTSNPNLYWYRQAAGRGLQLLFYSVGIGQISSEVPQNLSASRPQDRQFILSSKKLLLSDSGFYLCAWSVSRVGYNSPLHFGNGTRLTVT.

The CDR3 region has the DNA TGTGCCAGCAGTGATCTGACTAGCGGGAACGATGAGCAGTTCTTC. Translated: CASSDLTSGNDEQFF. The chain carries TRBV6-1 and TRBJ2-1; 11 bases map to TRBD2. Per the germline V gene, CDR1 is MNHNS and CDR2 is SASEGT. The CDR3 has 15 amino acids. V lost 3 bases, J lost 8 bases, and 6 bases stayed unmatched.